The T cell receptor (beta chain) under discussion was sequenced for a study of regulatory T cells in long-lasting Graves disease. Study-level findings and limits: Patients with persistent disease showed a bias toward TRBV28, TRBJ1-2 and TRBJ2-5. It was peripheral blood alone, not thyroid tissue, that was studied.

This clonotype has a count of ten or more. The antigen is undetermined. The CDR3 runs 13 residues. V was cut by 4 bases and J by 2 bases, with 9 bases left in between. Looked up from germline, CDR1 is MDHEN and CDR2 is SYDVKM. The time point denotes: newly diagnosed GD, antithyroid drugs for less than 3 months. After RNA was extracted from PBMCs, the TCR library was made from it. TCR beta libraries were built with iRepertoire HTBI primers and Arm-PCR of CDR3 regions. TCRdb independently ran MiXCR on the multiplex PCR reads; one entry per CDR3 protein. Here the sample spans around 500,000 distinct CDR3 sequences, 12% being singletons. This same sample was also part of a study on T cells in Graves' hyperthyroidism and ophthalmopathy. That study reports: Uncontrolled infection, other autoimmune disease, pregnancy or lactation excluded patients.

Sequencing was performed on peripheral blood mononuclear cells (PBMCs), taken at new diagnosis, from a patient treated with antithyroid drugs. This chain connects TRBV28 to TRBJ2-7, with D perhaps TRBD1 (5 bases). The clonotype was recovered from a young woman with Graves disease. The CDR3 here is CASSSPGTYEQYF. DNA for the CDR3: TGTGCCAGCAGTTCCCCAGGGACCTACGAGCAGTACTTC.